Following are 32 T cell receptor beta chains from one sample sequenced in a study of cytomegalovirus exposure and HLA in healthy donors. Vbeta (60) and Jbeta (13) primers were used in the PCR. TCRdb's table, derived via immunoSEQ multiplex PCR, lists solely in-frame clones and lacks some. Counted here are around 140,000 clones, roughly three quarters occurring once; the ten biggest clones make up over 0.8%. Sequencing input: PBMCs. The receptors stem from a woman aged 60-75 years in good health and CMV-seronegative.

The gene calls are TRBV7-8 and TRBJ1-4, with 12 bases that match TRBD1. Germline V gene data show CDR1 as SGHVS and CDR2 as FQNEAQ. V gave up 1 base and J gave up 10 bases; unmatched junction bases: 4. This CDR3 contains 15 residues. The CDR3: CASSLEGTGGLKLFF. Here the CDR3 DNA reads TGTGCCAGCAGCTTAGAGGGGACAGGGGGCCTAAAACTGTTTTTT.

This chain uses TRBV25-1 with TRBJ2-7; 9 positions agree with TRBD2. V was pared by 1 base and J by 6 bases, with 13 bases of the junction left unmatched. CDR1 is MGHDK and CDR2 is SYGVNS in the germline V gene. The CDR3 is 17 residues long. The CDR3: CASSELGGTSPGSEQYF. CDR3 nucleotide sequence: TGTGCCAGCAGTGAATTGGGGGGGACTAGCCCTGGGTCCGAGCAGTACTTC.

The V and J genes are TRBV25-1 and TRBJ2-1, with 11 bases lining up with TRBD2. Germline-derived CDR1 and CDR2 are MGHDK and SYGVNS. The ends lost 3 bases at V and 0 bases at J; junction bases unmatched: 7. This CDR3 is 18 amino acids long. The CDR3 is CASSEPLSGGGSYNEQFF. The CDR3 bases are TGTGCCAGCAGTGAGCCCCTTAGCGGGGGGGGCTCCTACAATGAGCAGTTCTTC. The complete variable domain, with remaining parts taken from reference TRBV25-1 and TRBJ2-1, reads EADIYQTPRYLVIGTGKKITLECSQTMGHDKMYWYQQDPGMELHLIHYSYGVNSTEKGDLSSESTVSRIRTEHFPLTLESARPSHTSQYLCASSEPLSGGGSYNEQFFGPGTRLTVL.

The CDR3 DNA reads as TGCGCCAGCAGCTTATTAGCGGGAGTATCAGATACGCAGTATTTT. Translation: CASSLLAGVSDTQYF. This rearrangement joins TRBV5-1 to TRBJ2-3, with 9 positions matching TRBD2. This CDR3 region has 15 residues. Looked up from germline, CDR1 is SGHRS and CDR2 is YFSETQ. V was pared by 2 bases and J by 4 bases, with 5 bases of the junction left unmatched.

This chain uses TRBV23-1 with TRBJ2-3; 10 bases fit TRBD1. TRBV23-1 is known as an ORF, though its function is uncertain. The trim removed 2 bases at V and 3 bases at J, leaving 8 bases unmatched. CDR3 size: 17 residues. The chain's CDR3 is CASSQPGTGDGTDTQYF. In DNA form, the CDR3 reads TGCGCCAGCAGTCAACCAGGGACAGGGGATGGGACAGATACGCAGTATTTT.

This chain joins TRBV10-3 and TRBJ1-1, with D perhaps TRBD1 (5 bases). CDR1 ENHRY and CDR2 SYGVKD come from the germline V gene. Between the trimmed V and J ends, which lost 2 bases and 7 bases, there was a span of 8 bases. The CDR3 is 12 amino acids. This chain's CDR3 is CAISEGGGEAFF. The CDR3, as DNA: TGTGCCATCAGTGAGGGGGGAGGTGAAGCTTTCTTT.

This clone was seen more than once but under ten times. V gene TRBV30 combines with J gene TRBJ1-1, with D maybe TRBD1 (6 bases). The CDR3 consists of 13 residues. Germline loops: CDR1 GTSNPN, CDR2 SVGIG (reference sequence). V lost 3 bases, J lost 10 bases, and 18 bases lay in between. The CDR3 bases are TGTGCCTGGAGCGAGAACAGGGTTCTAGGAGCTTTCTTT. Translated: CAWSENRVLGAFF.

The CDR3 coding sequence is TGTGCCAGCAGCCCCCGACCCCCACAGGGGAATCCCTACGAGCAGTACTTC. As protein: CASSPRPPQGNPYEQYF. The chain joins TRBV7-9 to TRBJ2-7, with 7 bases identical to TRBD1. Per germline, CDR1 SEHNR and CDR2 FQNEAQ (reference sequence). CDR3 length: 17 residues. The junction had 15 bases not matched to a gene; V was cut back by 5 bases and J by 2 bases.

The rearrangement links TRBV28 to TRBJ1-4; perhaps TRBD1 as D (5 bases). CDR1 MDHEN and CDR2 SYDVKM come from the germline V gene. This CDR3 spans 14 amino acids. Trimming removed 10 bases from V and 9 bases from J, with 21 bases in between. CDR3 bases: TGTGCCACCCAGGAAGGGGCCACTCCAAAAAAACTGTTTTTT. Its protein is CATQEGATPKKLFF.

The CDR3 DNA is TGCGCCAGCAGCTTGGACAAGAACACCGGGGAGCTGTTTTTT. Translating gives CASSLDKNTGELFF. V is TRBV5-1 and J is TRBJ2-2; D remains ambiguous. CDR1 is SGHRS, CDR2 YFSETQ, per germline. The CDR3 extends over 14 amino acids. V was cut by 0 bases and J by 1 base, with 4 bases left in between.

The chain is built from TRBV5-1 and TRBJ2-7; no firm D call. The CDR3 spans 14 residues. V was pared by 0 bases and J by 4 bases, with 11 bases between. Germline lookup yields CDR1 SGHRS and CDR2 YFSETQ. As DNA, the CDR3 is TGCGCCAGCAGCTTGGAGGCTCAGGTGTACGAGCAGTACTTC. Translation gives CASSLEAQVYEQYF.

CDR3 DNA: TGTGCCAGCAGCCCCGACAGGTTTAATGAAAAACTGTTTTTT. It yields the protein CASSPDRFNEKLFF. The rearrangement joins TRBV28 to TRBJ1-4, with TRBD1 as a possible D gene (6 bases). Trimming took off 6 bases at V and 4 bases at J, with 12 bases between the two ends. There are 14 residues in the CDR3. Per germline, CDR1 MDHEN and CDR2 SYDVKM.

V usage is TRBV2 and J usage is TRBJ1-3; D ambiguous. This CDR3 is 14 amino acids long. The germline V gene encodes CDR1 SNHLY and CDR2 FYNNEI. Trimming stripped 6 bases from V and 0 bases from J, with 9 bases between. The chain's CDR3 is CASRDGLSGNTIYF. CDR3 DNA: TGTGCCAGCAGAGACGGACTCTCTGGAAACACCATATATTTT.

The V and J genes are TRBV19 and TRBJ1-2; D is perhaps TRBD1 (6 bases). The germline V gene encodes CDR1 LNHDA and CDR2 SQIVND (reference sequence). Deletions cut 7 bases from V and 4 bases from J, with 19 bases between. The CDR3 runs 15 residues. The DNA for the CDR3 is TGTGCCAGTAAGGTGACGGGGACAACCCGCTATGGCTACACCTTC. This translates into CASKVTGTTRYGYTF.

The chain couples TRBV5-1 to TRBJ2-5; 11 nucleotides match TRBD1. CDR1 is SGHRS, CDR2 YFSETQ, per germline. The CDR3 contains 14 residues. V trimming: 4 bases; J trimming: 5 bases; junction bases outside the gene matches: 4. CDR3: CASSGRDRGETQYF. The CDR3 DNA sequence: TGCGCCAGCAGCGGCCGGGACAGGGGGGAGACCCAGTACTTC.

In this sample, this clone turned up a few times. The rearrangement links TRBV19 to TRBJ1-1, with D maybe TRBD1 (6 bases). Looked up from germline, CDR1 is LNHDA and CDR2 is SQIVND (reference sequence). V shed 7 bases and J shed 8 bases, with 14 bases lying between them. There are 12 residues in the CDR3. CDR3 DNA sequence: TGTGCCAGTACCGGGGGGGGCCGGGAAGCTTTCTTT. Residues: CASTGGGREAFF.

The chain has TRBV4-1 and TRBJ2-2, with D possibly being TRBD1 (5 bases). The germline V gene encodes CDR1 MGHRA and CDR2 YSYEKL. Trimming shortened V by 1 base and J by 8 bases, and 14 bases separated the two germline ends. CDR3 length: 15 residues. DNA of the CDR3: TGCGCCAGCAGCCAAGCTATTTGGGGCCCGGGGGAGCTGTTTTTT. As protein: CASSQAIWGPGELFF.

This CDR3 is CASSSDRGSPLHF. The CDR3 DNA sequence: TGTGCCAGCAGCTCGGACAGAGGGTCACCCCTCCACTTT. The chain couples TRBV5-5 to TRBJ1-6; maybe TRBD1 (6 bases). V was cut by 3 bases and J by 10 bases, with 11 bases left in between. The CDR3 loop spans 13 amino acids. Germline V gene sequence: CDR1 SGHKS, CDR2 YYEKEE (reference sequence).

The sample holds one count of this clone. CDR3 nucleotides: TGTGCCAGCAGTGTCGGCGCGGGGACCGGGGAGCTGTTTTTT. It yields the protein CASSVGAGTGELFF. The V call is TRBV2, the J call TRBJ2-2, with D maybe TRBD2 (6 bases). In germline, CDR1 is SNHLY, CDR2 FYNNEI. The V gene lost 4 bases and the J gene lost 5 bases, with 11 bases spanning the gap. This CDR3 is 14 amino acids long.

This chain's CDR3 is CASSYVGRGAETQYF. DNA for the CDR3: TGTGCCAGCAGTTACGTTGGCAGGGGAGCGGAGACCCAGTACTTC. The chain joins TRBV6-5 to TRBJ2-5; D possibly corresponds to TRBD1 (6 bases). Trimming took 2 bases from V and 5 from J, leaving 15 bases between them. The CDR3 runs to 15 residues. Germline V CDR1 and CDR2: MNHEY, SVGAGI.

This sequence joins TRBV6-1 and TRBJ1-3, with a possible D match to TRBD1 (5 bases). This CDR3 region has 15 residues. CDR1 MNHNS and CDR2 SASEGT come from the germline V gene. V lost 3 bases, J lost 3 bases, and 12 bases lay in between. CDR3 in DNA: TGTGCCAGCAGTGACAGGGTTTCTTTTGGAAACACCATATATTTT. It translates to CASSDRVSFGNTIYF.

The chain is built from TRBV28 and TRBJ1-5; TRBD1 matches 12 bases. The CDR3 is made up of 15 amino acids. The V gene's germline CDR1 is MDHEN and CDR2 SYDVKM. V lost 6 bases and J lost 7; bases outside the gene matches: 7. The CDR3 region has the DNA TGTGCCAGCAGGGGACAGGGGGCTATCTGGCAGCCCCAGCATTTT. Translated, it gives CASRGQGAIWQPQHF.

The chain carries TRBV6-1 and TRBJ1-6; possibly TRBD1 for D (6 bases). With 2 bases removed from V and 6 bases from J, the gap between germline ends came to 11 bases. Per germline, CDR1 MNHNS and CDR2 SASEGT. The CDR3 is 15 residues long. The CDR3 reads CASSEHRELNSPLHF. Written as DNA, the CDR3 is TGTGCCAGCAGTGAACACAGGGAGCTTAATTCACCCCTCCACTTT.

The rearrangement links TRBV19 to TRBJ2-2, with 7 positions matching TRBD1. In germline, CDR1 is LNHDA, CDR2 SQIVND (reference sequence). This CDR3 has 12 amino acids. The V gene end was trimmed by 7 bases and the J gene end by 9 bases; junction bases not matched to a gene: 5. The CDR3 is CASTRGLRELFF. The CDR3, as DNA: TGTGCCAGTACAAGGGGGCTGAGGGAGCTGTTTTTT.

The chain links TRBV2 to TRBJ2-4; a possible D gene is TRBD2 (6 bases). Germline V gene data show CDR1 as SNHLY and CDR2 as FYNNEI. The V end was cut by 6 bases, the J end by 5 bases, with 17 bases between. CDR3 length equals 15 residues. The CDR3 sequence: CASRGNLAPQNIQYF. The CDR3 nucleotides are TGTGCCAGCAGAGGAAATCTAGCGCCTCAAAACATTCAGTACTTC.

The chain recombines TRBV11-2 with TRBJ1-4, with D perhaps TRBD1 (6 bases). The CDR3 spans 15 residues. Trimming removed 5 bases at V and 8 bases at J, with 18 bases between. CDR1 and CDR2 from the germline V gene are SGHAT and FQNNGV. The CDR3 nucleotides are TGTGCCAGCAGCCCCATCGCAGGGGTTAAGGAAAAACTGTTTTTT. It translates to CASSPIAGVKEKLFF. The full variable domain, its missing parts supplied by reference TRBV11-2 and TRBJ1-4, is EAGVAQSPRYKIIEKRQSVAFWCNPISGHATLYWYQQILGQGPKLLIQFQNNGVVDDSQLPKDRFSAERLKGVDSTLKIQPAKLEDSAVYLCASSPIAGVKEKLFFGSGTQLSVL.

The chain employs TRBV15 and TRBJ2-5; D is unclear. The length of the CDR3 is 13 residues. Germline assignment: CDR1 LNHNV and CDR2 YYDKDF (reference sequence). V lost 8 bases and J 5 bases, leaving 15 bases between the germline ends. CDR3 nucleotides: TGTGCCACCCAACCCTCGACCAGGGAGACCCAGTACTTC. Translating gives CATQPSTRETQYF.

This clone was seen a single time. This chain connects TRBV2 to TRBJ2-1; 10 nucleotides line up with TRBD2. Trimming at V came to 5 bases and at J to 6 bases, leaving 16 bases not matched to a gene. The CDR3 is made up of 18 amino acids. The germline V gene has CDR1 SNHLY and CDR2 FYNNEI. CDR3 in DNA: TGTGCCAGCAGTAGAGGGGGACTAGCGTCCCGGAGCACCAATGAGCAGTTCTTC. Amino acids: CASSRGGLASRSTNEQFF.

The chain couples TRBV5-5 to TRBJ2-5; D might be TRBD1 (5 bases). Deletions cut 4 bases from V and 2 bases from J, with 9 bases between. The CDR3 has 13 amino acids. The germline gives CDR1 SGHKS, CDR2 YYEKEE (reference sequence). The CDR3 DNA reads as TGTGCCAGCAGCACCGACAGTCAAGAGACCCAGTACTTC. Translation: CASSTDSQETQYF.

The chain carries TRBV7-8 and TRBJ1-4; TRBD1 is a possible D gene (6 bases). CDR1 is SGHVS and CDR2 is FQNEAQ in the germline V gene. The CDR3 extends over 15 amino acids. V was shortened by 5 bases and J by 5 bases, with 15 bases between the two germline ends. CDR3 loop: CASSPRTDQNEKLFF. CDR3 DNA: TGTGCCAGCAGCCCCAGGACAGACCAAAATGAAAAACTGTTTTTT. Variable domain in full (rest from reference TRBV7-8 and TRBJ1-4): GAGVSQSPRYKVAKRGQDVALRCDPISGHVSLFWYQQALGQGPEFLTYFQNEAQLDKSGLPSDRFFAERPEGSVSTLKIQRTQQEDSAVYLCASSPRTDQNEKLFFGSGTQLSVL.

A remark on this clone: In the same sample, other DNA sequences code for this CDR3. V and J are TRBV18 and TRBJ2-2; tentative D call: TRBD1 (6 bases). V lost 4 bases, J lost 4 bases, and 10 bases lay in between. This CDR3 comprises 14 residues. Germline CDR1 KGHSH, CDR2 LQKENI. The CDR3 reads CASSQGQTTGELFF. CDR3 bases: TGTGCCAGCTCACAAGGACAGACCACCGGGGAGCTGTTTTTT.

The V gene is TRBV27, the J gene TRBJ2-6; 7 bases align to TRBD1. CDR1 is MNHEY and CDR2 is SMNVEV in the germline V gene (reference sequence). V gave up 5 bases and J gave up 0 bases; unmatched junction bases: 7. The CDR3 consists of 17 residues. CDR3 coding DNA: TGTGCCAGCAGTCTGACAGGGATGGTCTCTGGGGCCAACGTCCTGACTTTC. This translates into CASSLTGMVSGANVLTF.